This TCR beta chain stems from a study of T cells in Graves' hyperthyroidism and ophthalmopathy. This clonotype was observed many times. V was pared by 3 bases and J by 4 bases, with 9 bases between. The CDR3 is 14 amino acids. Amplification of TCR beta CDR3 regions was performed using RNA transcripts as template. An initial round of RT-PCR targeting the TCR CDR3 relied on the HTBI primer set. TCRdb reanalysed the multiplex PCR reads using MiXCR and keeps one entry per CDR3 protein. Counted here are fewer than 850,000 distinct CDR3 sequences, about 18% occurring once; the ten biggest clones make up roughly a sixth.

The sequenced sample consisted of blood. This TCR was sampled from a man aged 50-59 years with Graves' hyperthyroidism. The chain joins TRBV12-3 or TRBV12-4 to TRBJ2-2, with D unclear. Here the CDR3 DNA reads TGTGCCAGCAGTTTTGAGGTTGGCACCGGGGAGCTGTTTTTT. This codes for CASSFEVGTGELFF.